Listed below are T cell receptor beta chains from one sample, sequenced in a study of OX40 agonist ivuxolimab in advanced cancers. Only in-frame clones appear in the TCRdb table, and some are missing; sequencing was by immunoSEQ multiplex PCR. This sample has tens of thousands of clones, with approximately 84% found just once. Specimen: CD4+ or CD8+ T cells sorted from blood, collected in a trial of the OX40 agonist ivuxolimab. The receptors here all came from an adult with an advanced solid tumor such as melanoma, head and neck, liver or kidney cancer. Both conserved end residues are part of each CDR3. D genes are given only for firm matches. Not every row has a clone size; where given, it reads once, few, many or a size class.

d_gene	j_gene	v_gene	abundance	CDR3nt	CDR3aa
.	TRBJ1-4	TRBV21-1	.	TGTGCCAGCAGACAGTCGGCTAATGAAAAACTGTTTTTT	CASRQSANEKLFF
.	TRBJ2-7	TRBV7-2	.	TGTGCCAGCAGCGGTCTTACTGTGCTAACCCACGAGCAGTACTTC	CASSGLTVLTHEQYF
.	TRBJ2-2	TRBV19	.	TGTGCCAGTAGAGACCTCACCGGGGAGCTGTTTTTT	CASRDLTGELFF
.	TRBJ2-7	TRBV19	few	TGTGCCAGTAGTCTCCTCAGCGCCTCTTCCTACGAGCAGTACTTC	CASSLLSASSYEQYF
.	TRBJ2-7	TRBV7-2	.	TGTGCCAGCAGCTCCCATAGGTCGGGGGAGCAGTACTTC	CASSSHRSGEQYF
TRBD1	TRBJ1-1	TRBV19	.	TGTGCCAGTATTACACAGGGGGCGCTTACTGAAGCTTTCTTT	CASITQGALTEAFF
TRBD2	TRBJ2-5	TRBV7-9	.	TGTGCCAGCAGCTTAGTCCTAGCGGCTAGGGGAGAGACCCAGTACTTC	CASSLVLAARGETQYF
TRBD2	TRBJ2-7	TRBV28	.	TGTGCCAGCAGTTTTCATCAGGGCGGGGGTCAGTACTTC	CASSFHQGGGQYF
TRBD1	TRBJ1-3	TRBV27	.	TGTGCCAGCAGTTCACACAGGGGGGCTGGAAACACCATATATTTT	CASSSHRGAGNTIYF
.	TRBJ2-2	TRBV4-1	.	TGCGCCAGCAGCCAAGCGGAGAACACCGGGGAGCTGTTTTTT	CASSQAENTGELFF
.	TRBJ2-2	TRBV6-5	.	TGTGCCAGCAGCCCTGATTTCACCGGGGAGCTGTTTTTT	CASSPDFTGELFF
.	TRBJ2-6	TRBV5-5	once	TGTGCCAGCAGCTTGTACGTGTCCCCGGCCAACGTCCTGACTTTC	CASSLYVSPANVLTF
TRBD2	TRBJ2-3	TRBV6-1	.	TGTGCCAGCAGTGCGACTAGCTCTGATACGCAGTATTTT	CASSATSSDTQYF
.	TRBJ2-1	TRBV19	.	TGTGCCAGTAGTCGCGATTCTGACGAGCAGTTCTTC	CASSRDSDEQFF
.	TRBJ2-5	TRBV5-5	.	TGTGCCAGCAGCTTGGTGGGGGAGACCCAGTACTTC	CASSLVGETQYF
.	TRBJ1-1	TRBV18	.	TGTGCCAGCTCACCGCAAGGGAACACTGAAGCTTTCTTT	CASSPQGNTEAFF
TRBD2	TRBJ2-5	TRBV6-6	.	TGTGCCAGCAGTACGACTAGCGGGAGGTTAGAGACCCAGTACTTC	CASSTTSGRLETQYF
.	TRBJ2-3	TRBV7-8	.	TGTGCCAGCAGCTTTTCCCAGCCCACAGATACGCAGTATTTT	CASSFSQPTDTQYF
.	TRBJ1-2	TRBV10-3	.	TGTGCCATCAGCCCGGACACACGCTATGGCTACACCTTC	CAISPDTRYGYTF
.	TRBJ2-3	TRBV29-1	.	TGCAGCGTTGCTAAGGGACTACAGGGGACAGATACGCAGTATTTT	CSVAKGLQGTDTQYF
.	TRBJ1-2	TRBV15	many	TGTGCCACCAGCAGAGACCGGGCTAACTATGGCTACACCTTC	CATSRDRANYGYTF
TRBD1	TRBJ1-2	TRBV6-1	.	TGTGCCAGCAGTCATCGGGACAGTGGTGGCTACACCTTC	CASSHRDSGGYTF
.	TRBJ1-2	TRBV6-5	.	TGTGCCAGCAGCGTCGGACAGAGCTATGGCTACACCTTC	CASSVGQSYGYTF
TRBD1	TRBJ2-3	TRBV2	.	TGTGCCAGCAGGCGGGACAGGGCCCCGATGAGTTCCTATACGCAGTATTTT	CASRRDRAPMSSYTQYF
.	TRBJ1-3	TRBV18	.	TGTGCCAGCTCACCAATTGACTCGGAGGGAGGAAACACCATATATTTT	CASSPIDSEGGNTIYF
TRBD1	TRBJ2-5	TRBV5-1	.	TGCGCCAGCAGCTTGGGTTACAGGGGGTACCAAGAGACCCAGTACTTC	CASSLGYRGYQETQYF
.	TRBJ2-5	TRBV9	once	TGTGCCAGCAGCGTAGGTGAAGAGACCCAGTACTTC	CASSVGEETQYF
.	TRBJ2-7	TRBV6-1	.	TGTGCCAGCAGCCAAGCCTACGAGCAGTACTTC	CASSQAYEQYF
.	TRBJ2-1	TRBV7-9	.	TGTGCCAGCAGCTTAGGCAGGTACAATGAGCAGTTCTTC	CASSLGRYNEQFF
.	TRBJ1-5	TRBV18	.	TGTGCCAGCTCACCCGGGACAAGCAATCAGCCCCAGCATTTT	CASSPGTSNQPQHF
.	TRBJ1-5	TRBV18	.	TGTGCCAGCTCAGACCAAGGGTATCAGCCCCAGCATTTT	CASSDQGYQPQHF
TRBD1	TRBJ2-1	TRBV5-4	few	TGTGCCAGCAGCGGACAGGGGAACAATGAGCAGTTCTTC	CASSGQGNNEQFF
.	TRBJ1-1	TRBV6-5	.	TGTGCCAGCAGTTCCCGGGACAAGGCCACTGAAGCTTTCTTT	CASSSRDKATEAFF